This entry lists 14 T cell receptor beta chains sequenced from one sample in a study of OX40 agonist ivuxolimab in advanced cancers. Here immunoSEQ multiplex PCR was the method, and the copy in TCRdb shows in-frame clones only, minus some. This table holds 60,000 to 75,000 clones, about 92% found once. The sequenced sample was CD4+ or CD8+ T cells sorted from blood, obtained in a trial of the OX40 agonist ivuxolimab. The origin of the receptors is an adult with an advanced solid tumor such as melanoma, head and neck, liver or kidney cancer.

This chain joins TRBV7-9 and TRBJ2-3; 9 nucleotides match TRBD1. Germline lookup yields CDR1 SEHNR and CDR2 FQNEAQ (reference sequence). The trim removed 0 bases at V and 3 bases at J, leaving 1 base unmatched. This CDR3 has 15 residues. The CDR3: CASSLAGTGTDTQYF. As DNA, the CDR3 is TGTGCCAGCAGCTTAGCGGGGACAGGGACAGATACGCAGTATTTT.

This clone was detected a few times. The chain is built from TRBV11-2 and TRBJ2-1; D is perhaps TRBD1 or TRBD2 (5 bases each). CDR3 length: 14 residues. The germline V gene has CDR1 SGHAT and CDR2 FQNNGV. Trimming removed 4 bases from V and 6 bases from J, with 13 bases in between. CDR3 sequence: CASSSGYRLNEQFF. CDR3 DNA: TGTGCCAGCAGCTCGGGGTACAGGCTCAATGAGCAGTTCTTC.

J is TRBJ2-1 and V is TRBV10-1; 13 bases fit TRBD2. Trimming removed 2 bases from V and 12 bases from J; junction bases left unmatched: 10. Germline CDR1 reads WNHNN; CDR2 reads SYGVQD (reference sequence). The CDR3 has 16 amino acids. The CDR3 sequence: CASSEALGLAGFMQFF. DNA for the CDR3: TGCGCCAGCAGTGAGGCGTTGGGACTAGCGGGATTTATGCAGTTCTTC.

This clone is medium-sized (0.01 to 0.1%) by share. Distinct nucleotide sequences in the sample also encode this CDR3. The chain is built from TRBV7-9 and TRBJ1-2, with TRBD1 identical over 7 bases. CDR1 SEHNR and CDR2 FQNEAQ come from the germline V gene (reference sequence). The CDR3 spans 13 residues. The V segment lost 4 bases and the J segment 6 bases; nucleotides outside the gene matches: 5. Here the CDR3 reads CASSSGQVNGYTF. DNA of the CDR3: TGTGCCAGCAGCTCCGGACAGGTTAATGGCTACACCTTC.

The rearrangement links TRBV27 to TRBJ2-3; 8 bases map to TRBD2. Germline CDR1 is MNHEY and CDR2 is SMNVEV (reference sequence). The CDR3 extends over 14 amino acids. Germline trimming cut 5 bases from V and 4 bases from J; bases unmatched to any gene: 5. The CDR3 loop reads CASSHGGGSDTQYF. CDR3 DNA: TGTGCCAGCAGTCACGGGGGGGGCTCAGATACGCAGTATTTT.

This clone was recorded once. CDR3 in amino acids: CASSPGGGGPQETQYF. CDR3 nucleotide sequence: TGTGCCAGCAGCCCCGGCGGGGGGGGCCCCCAAGAGACCCAGTACTTC. The chain combines TRBV5-4 with TRBJ2-5; 9 nucleotides agree with TRBD2. Trimming cost V 4 bases and J 1 base; bases outside gene matches: 8. This CDR3 has 16 amino acids. Germline CDR1 is SGHNT and CDR2 is YYREEE (reference sequence).

The genes are TRBV2 and TRBJ1-2; D is unresolved. V gave up 8 bases and J gave up 4 bases, with 8 bases separating them. CDR1 is SNHLY and CDR2 is FYNNEI in the germline V gene. This CDR3 comprises 11 residues. The CDR3 region has the DNA TGTGCCAGCTTATCCGTCTATGGCTACACCTTC. It codes for CASLSVYGYTF. Supplemented by reference TRBV2 and TRBJ1-2, the full variable domain reads EPEVTQTPSHQVTQMGQEVILRCVPISNHLYFYWYRQILGQKVEFLVSFYNNEISEKSEIFDDQFSVERPDGSNFTLKIRSTKLEDSAMYFCASLSVYGYTFGSGTRLTVV.

The gene calls are TRBV4-1 and TRBJ2-2, with D perhaps TRBD2 (6 bases). Germline V gene sequence: CDR1 MGHRA, CDR2 YSYEKL. The V gene lost 0 bases and the J gene lost 1 base, with 12 bases spanning the gap. The CDR3 consists of 17 residues. CDR3 DNA: TGCGCCAGCAGCCAAGAAGTAGGACTAAAGAACACCGGGGAGCTGTTTTTT. Translation gives CASSQEVGLKNTGELFF.

J is TRBJ1-2 and V is TRBV5-5; possibly TRBD1 for D (6 bases). From germline, CDR1 is SGHKS and CDR2 YYEKEE (reference sequence). CDR3 length equals 15 residues. With 1 base removed from V and 4 bases from J, the gap between germline ends came to 14 bases. The CDR3 region has the DNA TGTGCCAGCAGCTTGTACCCGGACAGCCCCTATGGCTACACCTTC. This gives the protein CASSLYPDSPYGYTF.

This chain uses TRBV5-1 with TRBJ1-5; no reliable D call. CDR1 SGHRS and CDR2 YFSETQ come from the germline V gene. V was pared by 4 bases and J by 3 bases, with 14 bases between. This CDR3 region has 15 residues. This CDR3 reads CASSVRGGNNQPQHF. In nucleotides, the CDR3 is TGCGCCAGCAGCGTTCGCGGCGGAAACAATCAGCCCCAGCATTTT.

The chain recombines TRBV19 with TRBJ1-2, with D tentatively TRBD1 (5 bases). This CDR3 is 13 amino acids long. V lost 4 bases, J lost 6 bases, and 12 bases lay in between. Germline V gene sequence: CDR1 LNHDA, CDR2 SQIVND (reference sequence). The CDR3 sequence is CASSNLGRDGYTF. CDR3 DNA sequence: TGTGCCAGTAGTAATTTGGGCAGGGATGGCTACACCTTC. The full variable domain, rest sourced from reference TRBV19 and TRBJ1-2, is DGGITQSPKYLFRKEGQNVTLSCEQNLNHDAMYWYRQDPGQGLRLIYYSQIVNDFQKGDIAEGYSVSREKKESFPLTVTSAQKNPTAFYLCASSNLGRDGYTFGSGTRLTVV.

The chain employs TRBV4-1 and TRBJ1-2, with 7 bases identical to TRBD1. CDR3 size: 16 residues. The ends lost 2 bases at V and 4 bases at J; junction bases unmatched: 10. Germline V gives CDR1 MGHRA, CDR2 YSYEKL. The CDR3 DNA reads as TGCGCCAGCAGCCAATATGAAGGGGGCCGGGGCTATGGCTACACCTTC. It translates to CASSQYEGGRGYGYTF.

The rearrangement joins TRBV19 to TRBJ1-1, with D unresolved. Between the trimmed V and J ends, which lost 2 bases and 3 bases, there was a span of 7 bases. CDR1 is LNHDA and CDR2 is SQIVND in the germline V gene (reference sequence). The CDR3 totals 13 residues. The CDR3 region is CASSITAYTEAFF. The CDR3 DNA reads TGTGCCAGTAGTATAACTGCCTACACTGAAGCTTTCTTT.

The chain employs TRBV19 and TRBJ2-3; no clear D gene. The V end was cut by 5 bases, the J end by 6 bases, with 12 bases between. This CDR3 is built from 13 residues. Germline CDR1 LNHDA, CDR2 SQIVND (reference sequence). The CDR3 DNA is TGTGCCAGTAGTCCAGTCGGTGGGGATACGCAGTATTTT. Protein: CASSPVGGDTQYF.